The TCR beta chain under discussion was sequenced for a study of blood T cells in healthy people across ages. The study's findings and limits: Because donor CMV status was unknown, expanded clonotype changes were possibly confounded. A strong correlation between TCR beta diversity and naive T cell percentage was seen.

Alongside a J-beta primer mix, a sample-barcoded 5' primer served in a second PCR lasting about 7 to 12 cycles. Each of the cDNA molecules was tagged by a template-switch adaptor with 12 random nucleotides. TCRdb redid the calling of the 5' RACE reads with MiXCR, one entry per CDR3 protein. Of almost 1 million distinct CDR3 sequences in the sample, 45% to 60% were seen once. The CDR3 length is 13 residues. Germline CDR1 reads DFQATT; CDR2 reads SNEGSKA (reference sequence). V lost 3 bases to trimming and J lost 7 bases; unmatched junction nucleotides: 6. Regarding this clonotype: Antigen specificity is unknown.

This TCR was sampled from a woman aged 55-70 years in good health. The genes are TRBV20-1 and TRBJ2-1, with 7 bases fitting TRBD2. Sequencing input: blood. The CDR3 reads CSARTSFTNEQFF. In nucleotides, the CDR3 is TGCAGTGCTAGGACTAGCTTTACAAATGAGCAGTTCTTC.